This TCR beta chain was obtained from a study of T cells after yellow fever vaccination. About the study: Each low-cell-number fraction was prepared by means of SMART-Seq v4 Ultra Low Input. Study findings and constraints: There was a possibility that FACS-sorted repertoires contained abundant clonotypes contaminating from the bulk population. The secondary T-cell response peaked on day 5, not day 15, but was weaker. Overlap between CD4 and CD8 compartments was detected for a small share of clonotypes.

TCRdb re-called the 5' RACE reads through MiXCR, storing one row per CDR3 protein. The repertoire has 550,000 to 750,000 distinct CDR3 sequences, roughly 12% of them found once; the top ten carry more than 13%. The CDR3 contains 15 residues. Germline loops: CDR1 SGHRS, CDR2 YFSETQ. Trimming stripped 3 bases from V and 0 bases from J, with 12 bases between. This clonotype came up a few times. Its antigen is unidentified. The chain recombines TRBV5-1 with TRBJ2-5, with a possible D match to TRBD1 (6 bases). Sequenced material: PBMCs, taken on the day of the yellow fever booster vaccination. The receptor was derived from a man aged 30 to 39 who received the YFV17D yellow fever vaccine. CDR3 in DNA: TGCGCCAGCAGCTCACAGGGACGGGACCAAGAGACCCAGTACTTC. It specifies CASSSQGRDQETQYF. Full variable domain (outside the CDR3, taken from reference TRBV5-1 and TRBJ2-5): KAGVTQTPRYLIKTRGQQVTLSCSPISGHRSVSWYQQTPGQGLQFLFEYFSETQRNKGNFPGRFSGRQFSNSRSEMNVSTLELGDSALYLCASSSQGRDQETQYFGPGTRLLVL.